The rows below give T cell receptor beta chains drawn from one sample of a study of CD8 T cells in Susac syndrome. TCRdb reanalysed the immunoSEQ multiplex PCR reads using MiXCR and keeps one entry per CDR3 protein. Among about 18,000 distinct CDR3 sequences listed, 95% were seen once. The specimen was CD8+ T cells from PBMCs. These receptor sequences come from a human donor in good health. The CDR3 runs from the conserved cysteine through the conserved F or W. Fields, in order: D gene, V gene, J gene, clone size, CDR3 protein, CDR3 DNA. A D gene is named only where the DNA matches it firmly. Not all rows give a size; the values are once, few, many and, for expanded clones, a class.

TRBD2	TRBV3-1	TRBJ2-3	NA	CASSLARLAELTDTQYF	TGTGCCAGCAGTCTCGCCAGACTAGCGGAACTCACAGATACGCAGTATTTT
NA	TRBV27	TRBJ1-1	NA	CASSLWYGAEAFF	TGTGCCAGCAGTTTATGGTATGGCGCTGAAGCTTTCTTT
NA	TRBV29-1	TRBJ2-5	few	CSVVYETQYF	TGCAGCGTTGTGTACGAGACCCAGTACTTC
NA	TRBV29-1	TRBJ2-1	once	CSVEFLGTSSYNEQFF	TGCAGCGTTGAATTTCTTGGGACAAGCTCCTACAATGAGCAGTTCTTC
TRBD2	TRBV14	TRBJ2-1	NA	CASSQDLASGQFF	TGTGCCAGCAGCCAAGATCTGGCTAGCGGGCAGTTCTTC
NA	TRBV13	TRBJ2-1	NA	CASSPDSNNEQFF	TGTGCCAGCAGCCCGGACAGTAACAATGAGCAGTTCTTC
NA	TRBV19	TRBJ2-7	NA	CASSGYEQYF	TGTGCCAGTAGCGGCTACGAGCAGTACTTC
TRBD2	TRBV5-6	TRBJ2-7	NA	CASSFSGSSYEQYF	TGTGCCAGCAGCTTTAGCGGGAGCTCCTACGAGCAGTACTTC
NA	TRBV14	TRBJ2-1	NA	CASSFKVGTISYNEQFF	TGTGCCAGCAGCTTCAAGGTCGGGACGATTTCCTACAATGAGCAGTTCTTC
NA	TRBV7-9	TRBJ2-7	NA	CASSSPPLGDHEQYF	TGTGCCAGCAGTTCTCCACCCTTAGGAGACCACGAGCAGTACTTC
TRBD1	TRBV27	TRBJ2-7	NA	CASSVNRGYEQYF	TGTGCCAGCAGTGTCAACAGGGGCTACGAGCAGTACTTC
NA	TRBV30	TRBJ2-2	NA	CAWAEGGELFF	TGTGCCTGGGCAGAGGGCGGGGAGCTGTTTTTT
NA	TRBV6-2/TRBV6-3	TRBJ1-1	NA	CASSSLAVNTEAFF	TGTGCCAGCAGTTCGCTTGCCGTGAACACTGAAGCTTTCTTT
TRBD2	TRBV7-3	TRBJ2-5	NA	CASSRLAGGGETQYF	TGTGCCAGCAGCAGACTAGCGGGAGGTGGAGAGACCCAGTACTTC
NA	TRBV19	TRBJ2-2	NA	CASSIVLGYTGELFF	TGTGCCAGTAGTATAGTGTTAGGGTACACCGGGGAGCTGTTTTTT
NA	TRBV7-9	TRBJ2-5	NA	CASSLFPPREQETQYF	TGTGCCAGCAGCTTATTTCCACCCAGGGAGCAAGAGACCCAGTACTTC
TRBD2	TRBV28	TRBJ2-7	NA	CASRAMGRENYEQYF	TGTGCCAGCAGAGCCATGGGGCGGGAGAACTACGAGCAGTACTTC
NA	TRBV9	TRBJ2-1	NA	CASSVDGSFDNEQFF	TGTGCCAGCAGCGTAGACGGTTCTTTCGACAATGAGCAGTTCTTC
NA	TRBV7-3	TRBJ2-2	NA	CASSPVSGGAGELFF	TGTGCCAGCAGCCCAGTCTCCGGAGGCGCCGGGGAGCTGTTTTTT
TRBD2	TRBV2	TRBJ2-2	few	CASTDGGRGTGELFF	TGTGCCAGCACCGACGGGGGGAGGGGCACCGGGGAGCTGTTTTTT
TRBD2	TRBV12-3/TRBV12-4	TRBJ2-1	NA	CASSHALAGVNNEQFF	TGTGCCAGCAGTCACGCCCTAGCGGGAGTTAACAATGAGCAGTTCTTC
NA	TRBV29-1	TRBJ2-1	NA	CSVDPKDGTAEQFF	TGCAGCGTTGACCCAAAGGATGGAACGGCTGAGCAGTTCTTC
NA	TRBV4-2	TRBJ2-7	NA	CASSQGTYEQYF	TGTGCCAGCAGCCAAGGCACCTACGAGCAGTACTTC
TRBD2	TRBV20-1	TRBJ2-1	NA	CSARDPVGLVREEQFF	TGCAGTGCTAGAGACCCTGTGGGACTAGTAAGGGAGGAGCAGTTCTTC
NA	TRBV27	TRBJ2-1	NA	CASGSGTRPYNEQFF	TGTGCCAGCGGTTCGGGAACTAGACCCTACAATGAGCAGTTCTTC
TRBD2	TRBV20-1	TRBJ2-4	NA	CSARDSPRDYSRENIQYF	TGCAGTGCTAGAGACTCACCCCGGGACTATTCCAGGGAAAACATTCAGTACTTC
NA	TRBV7-9	TRBJ1-5	NA	CASSSGAVSNQPQHF	TGTGCCAGCAGCTCCGGGGCCGTTAGCAATCAGCCCCAGCATTTT
NA	TRBV2	TRBJ1-2	NA	CARDREDTISLCLYGYTF	TGTGCCAGAGATAGAGAGGACACCATCTCCCTTTGCCTCTATGGCTACACCTTC
NA	TRBV7-9	TRBJ1-2	once	CASSSPWGPGDYGYTF	TGTGCCAGCAGCTCGCCCTGGGGACCGGGGGACTATGGCTACACCTTC
NA	TRBV10-2	TRBJ1-5	NA	CASSVSEYQPQHF	TGCGCCAGCAGTGTTAGCGAGTATCAGCCCCAGCATTTT
TRBD2	TRBV29-1	TRBJ2-1	NA	CSVRSGSRNEQFF	TGCAGCGTTCGCAGCGGGAGCAGGAATGAGCAGTTCTTC
NA	TRBV9	TRBJ2-4	NA	CASSVGLAKNIQYF	TGTGCCAGCAGCGTGGGACTAGCCAAAAACATTCAGTACTTC
NA	TRBV2	TRBJ1-1	NA	CASRTTGNTEAFF	TGTGCCAGCAGGACGACAGGAAACACTGAAGCTTTCTTT